A selection of T cell receptor beta chains follows, all from one sample in a study of blood T cells in healthy people across ages. TCRdb ran MiXCR on the 5' RACE reads and lists one entry per CDR3 protein. The data show a few hundred thousand distinct CDR3 sequences, roughly half seen once. The sequencing input was blood. Source of these receptors: a man aged 55 to 69 in good health. The CDR3 runs from the conserved cysteine through the conserved F or W. A D gene is named only where the DNA matches it firmly. Clone size, where shown, is once, few, many, or a class for clones that have expanded.

d_call: TRBD2; cdr3_length: 15; v_call: TRBV3-1; clone_size: NA; j_call: TRBJ2-1; cdr3_nt: TGTGCCAGCAGCCTCCTCGGGGGGGCGGAAGGTGAGCAGTTCTTC; cdr3_aa: CASSLLGGAEGEQFF
d_call: NA; cdr3_length: 13; v_call: TRBV28; clone_size: NA; j_call: TRBJ2-1; cdr3_nt: TGTGCCAGCAGTTTACCCCCCTCGAATGAGCAGTTCTTC; cdr3_aa: CASSLPPSNEQFF
d_call: NA; cdr3_length: 14; v_call: TRBV20-1; clone_size: NA; j_call: TRBJ1-1; cdr3_nt: TGCAGTGCTAGACGATGGATTGAGAACACTGAAGCTTTCTTT; cdr3_aa: CSARRWIENTEAFF
d_call: NA; cdr3_length: 14; v_call: TRBV7-2; clone_size: NA; j_call: TRBJ2-6; cdr3_nt: TGTGCCAGCAGCTTTATCTCTGGGGGCAACGTCCTGACTTTC; cdr3_aa: CASSFISGGNVLTF
d_call: NA; cdr3_length: 14; v_call: TRBV28; clone_size: NA; j_call: TRBJ2-7; cdr3_nt: TGTGCCAGTTCGAGGGCCGTGATTATCTACGAGCAGTACTTC; cdr3_aa: CASSRAVIIYEQYF
d_call: NA; cdr3_length: 17; v_call: TRBV4-1; clone_size: NA; j_call: TRBJ2-5; cdr3_nt: TGCGCCAGCAGCCAAGTAGGCCAGGCGACACTCCAAGAGACCCAGTACTTC; cdr3_aa: CASSQVGQATLQETQYF
d_call: NA; cdr3_length: 16; v_call: TRBV20-1; clone_size: NA; j_call: TRBJ1-2; cdr3_nt: TGCAGTGCTAGAGATTCGGGGCAAATCGGGGACTATGGCTACACCTTC; cdr3_aa: CSARDSGQIGDYGYTF
d_call: TRBD2; cdr3_length: 15; v_call: TRBV20-1; clone_size: NA; j_call: TRBJ2-7; cdr3_nt: TGCAGTGCTACCGGGACTAGCGGGGATACCTACGAGCAGTACTTC; cdr3_aa: CSATGTSGDTYEQYF
d_call: NA; cdr3_length: 14; v_call: TRBV5-1; clone_size: NA; j_call: TRBJ2-3; cdr3_nt: TGCGCCAGCAGCTTTGGGGACACCACAGATACGCAGTATTTT; cdr3_aa: CASSFGDTTDTQYF
d_call: TRBD1; cdr3_length: 15; v_call: TRBV25-1; clone_size: NA; j_call: TRBJ2-5; cdr3_nt: TGTGCCAGCAGTGACCATGGACAGGGGGCGGAGACCCAGTACTTC; cdr3_aa: CASSDHGQGAETQYF
d_call: TRBD2; cdr3_length: 15; v_call: TRBV7-8; clone_size: NA; j_call: TRBJ2-2; cdr3_nt: TGTGCCAGCAGCCGTAGCGGGGGGGTCACCGGGGAGCTGTTTTTT; cdr3_aa: CASSRSGGVTGELFF
d_call: TRBD2; cdr3_length: 14; v_call: TRBV5-1; clone_size: NA; j_call: TRBJ2-2; cdr3_nt: TGCGCCAGCAGCGTCGGGGGGGTTACCGGGGAGCTGTTTTTT; cdr3_aa: CASSVGGVTGELFF
d_call: NA; cdr3_length: 12; v_call: TRBV29-1; clone_size: NA; j_call: TRBJ2-5; cdr3_nt: TGCAGCGCCCGGGTCCAGCAAGAGACCCAGTACTTC; cdr3_aa: CSARVQQETQYF
d_call: NA; cdr3_length: 11; v_call: TRBV11-2; clone_size: few; j_call: TRBJ1-2; cdr3_nt: TGTGCCAGCAGCTCCGCCATGGGCTACACCTTC; cdr3_aa: CASSSAMGYTF
d_call: NA; cdr3_length: 14; v_call: TRBV5-1; clone_size: NA; j_call: TRBJ2-7; cdr3_nt: TGCGCCAGCAGCTTGGGCAGGGGAAGGACCGAGCAGTACTTC; cdr3_aa: CASSLGRGRTEQYF
d_call: TRBD1; cdr3_length: 16; v_call: TRBV20-1; clone_size: NA; j_call: TRBJ2-5; cdr3_nt: TGCAGTGCTCACCAGCCAGGGACAGGGGGAAGAGAGACCCAGTACTTC; cdr3_aa: CSAHQPGTGGRETQYF
d_call: NA; cdr3_length: 15; v_call: TRBV7-3; clone_size: once; j_call: TRBJ2-1; cdr3_nt: TGTGCCAGCAGCTTAGCCTGGAGCTCCTACAATGAGCAGTTCTTC; cdr3_aa: CASSLAWSSYNEQFF
d_call: NA; cdr3_length: 14; v_call: TRBV10-3; clone_size: NA; j_call: TRBJ2-2; cdr3_nt: TGTGCCATCAGTGGCGGAGAGCGAACAGGGGAGCTGTTTTTT; cdr3_aa: CAISGGERTGELFF
d_call: NA; cdr3_length: 15; v_call: TRBV28; clone_size: NA; j_call: TRBJ1-4; cdr3_nt: TGTGCCAGCAGTTCCGTGGGCGCAACTAATGAAAAACTGTTTTTT; cdr3_aa: CASSSVGATNEKLFF
d_call: TRBD1; cdr3_length: 15; v_call: TRBV7-9; clone_size: NA; j_call: TRBJ1-5; cdr3_nt: TGTGCCAGCAGCTCCGCCAGGGGGCAAGAACAGCCCCAGCATTTT; cdr3_aa: CASSSARGQEQPQHF
d_call: NA; cdr3_length: 12; v_call: TRBV29-1; clone_size: NA; j_call: TRBJ1-2; cdr3_nt: TGCAGCGTTGAAGGCGGGGGCTATGGCTACACCTTC; cdr3_aa: CSVEGGGYGYTF
d_call: TRBD2; cdr3_length: 13; v_call: TRBV9; clone_size: few; j_call: TRBJ2-1; cdr3_nt: TGTGCCAGCAGCCCCCGGGGGAGGGATGAGCAGTTCTTC; cdr3_aa: CASSPRGRDEQFF
d_call: NA; cdr3_length: 17; v_call: TRBV2; clone_size: NA; j_call: TRBJ1-2; cdr3_nt: TGTGCCAGCAGTGAGAAAGGGCAGACACTTTTTTCAGGTAGCTACACCTTC; cdr3_aa: CASSEKGQTLFSGSYTF
d_call: TRBD2; cdr3_length: 17; v_call: TRBV27; clone_size: NA; j_call: TRBJ2-4; cdr3_nt: TGTGCCAGCAGTTTATCTTCTTCTGGGACTAGTGACGGCATTCAGTACTTC; cdr3_aa: CASSLSSSGTSDGIQYF
d_call: NA; cdr3_length: 14; v_call: TRBV9; clone_size: NA; j_call: TRBJ2-1; cdr3_nt: TGTGCCAGCAGCGTTAGGGAAGGAGGCAATGAGCAGTTCTTC; cdr3_aa: CASSVREGGNEQFF
d_call: NA; cdr3_length: 22; v_call: TRBV2; clone_size: once; j_call: TRBJ1-4; cdr3_nt: TGTGCCAGCAGTGAAGCGCTTCCGGCCTGGGATTTGGGGGGGGCGATTGAAGAAAAACTGTTTTTT; cdr3_aa: CASSEALPAWDLGGAIEEKLFF
d_call: TRBD2; cdr3_length: 14; v_call: TRBV20-1; clone_size: NA; j_call: TRBJ2-1; cdr3_nt: TGCAGTGCTAGAGTCCCAGCGGGGGGAAATGAGCAGTTCTTC; cdr3_aa: CSARVPAGGNEQFF
d_call: TRBD1; cdr3_length: 14; v_call: TRBV20-1; clone_size: NA; j_call: TRBJ2-5; cdr3_nt: TGCAGTGCTCGACAGGGGGTAAAAGAAGAGACCCAGTACTTC; cdr3_aa: CSARQGVKEETQYF
d_call: NA; cdr3_length: 14; v_call: TRBV28; clone_size: NA; j_call: TRBJ1-1; cdr3_nt: TGTGCCAGCAGTTTATATCCGTTGAACACTGAAGCTTTCTTT; cdr3_aa: CASSLYPLNTEAFF
d_call: NA; cdr3_length: 18; v_call: TRBV27; clone_size: NA; j_call: TRBJ2-1; cdr3_nt: TGTGCCAGCAGTTTTGGGACCCGGGTCCCGCACAGGTACAATGAGCAGTTCTTC; cdr3_aa: CASSFGTRVPHRYNEQFF
d_call: NA; cdr3_length: 14; v_call: TRBV28; clone_size: NA; j_call: TRBJ2-5; cdr3_nt: TGTGCCAGCAGTTTCGGCGGGATCCAAGAGACCCAGTACTTC; cdr3_aa: CASSFGGIQETQYF
d_call: NA; cdr3_length: 18; v_call: TRBV5-1; clone_size: few; j_call: TRBJ2-1; cdr3_nt: TGCGCCAGCAGCTTGTCCGCCCATGCCGGGAGCTCCTACAATGAGCAGTTCTTC; cdr3_aa: CASSLSAHAGSSYNEQFF
d_call: NA; cdr3_length: 13; v_call: TRBV12-3/TRBV12-4; clone_size: NA; j_call: TRBJ2-7; cdr3_nt: TGTGCCAGCAGGGACAACTCCTACAATGAGCAGTACTTC; cdr3_aa: CASRDNSYNEQYF
d_call: NA; cdr3_length: 15; v_call: TRBV12-3/TRBV12-4; clone_size: few; j_call: TRBJ1-4; cdr3_nt: TGTGCCAGCAGTTTAGAGGCAGGAGCTAATGAAAAACTGTTTTTT; cdr3_aa: CASSLEAGANEKLFF
d_call: TRBD1; cdr3_length: 14; v_call: TRBV9; clone_size: NA; j_call: TRBJ2-1; cdr3_nt: TGTGCCAGCAGCGTAGGTCAGGGGGTCGGTGAGCAGTTCTTC; cdr3_aa: CASSVGQGVGEQFF
d_call: NA; cdr3_length: 15; v_call: TRBV12-3/TRBV12-4; clone_size: few; j_call: TRBJ2-3; cdr3_nt: TGTGCCAGCAGTTTGAGAGCGGACAGAACAGATACGCAGTATTTT; cdr3_aa: CASSLRADRTDTQYF
d_call: NA; cdr3_length: 13; v_call: TRBV7-6; clone_size: few; j_call: TRBJ2-7; cdr3_nt: TGTGCCAGCAGCCCTGGGGCCAACTACGAGCAGTACTTC; cdr3_aa: CASSPGANYEQYF
d_call: NA; cdr3_length: 14; v_call: TRBV20-1; clone_size: NA; j_call: TRBJ1-2; cdr3_nt: TGCAGTGCTAGAGAGCGGACAGCTTACTATGGCTACACCTTC; cdr3_aa: CSARERTAYYGYTF
d_call: TRBD2; cdr3_length: 12; v_call: TRBV29-1; clone_size: few; j_call: TRBJ2-1; cdr3_nt: TGCAGCGTCCGGGGGGGGGTTCATGAGCAGTTCTTC; cdr3_aa: CSVRGGVHEQFF
d_call: NA; cdr3_length: 12; v_call: TRBV7-2; clone_size: NA; j_call: TRBJ1-1; cdr3_nt: TGTGCCAGCAGCCCCCCGGTGGGTGAAGCTTTCTTT; cdr3_aa: CASSPPVGEAFF
d_call: TRBD2; cdr3_length: 14; v_call: TRBV7-9; clone_size: NA; j_call: TRBJ2-1; cdr3_nt: TGTGCCAGCAGCGGGTGGGAGGGCCTGGATGAGCAGTTCTTC; cdr3_aa: CASSGWEGLDEQFF
d_call: NA; cdr3_length: 12; v_call: TRBV5-1; clone_size: few; j_call: TRBJ2-3; cdr3_nt: TGCGCCAGCAGCCCGCCAGCAGATACGCAGTATTTT; cdr3_aa: CASSPPADTQYF